This T cell receptor beta chain came from a study of CD8 T cells in ankylosing spondylitis. Study outcomes and limitations: Seemingly characteristic of ankylosing spondylitis blood was a TCR beta motif consisting of eight highly homologous variants. Reportedly, disease-linked clones are significantly enriched in ankylosing spondylitis patients' matched synovial fluid.

This clonotype was counted ten times or more. Antigen specificity is unknown. TCRdb analysed the 5' RACE reads with MiXCR anew, one entry per CDR3 protein. This sample has around 230,000 distinct CDR3 sequences; around 8% occur once, and the top ten carry around 4.9%. The sample taken for sequencing was blood, either unsorted or a sorted T cell fraction (not recorded which). The sequence was collected from a female donor with ankylosing spondylitis or in good health (not recorded which).

CDR3 DNA: TGCGCCAGCAGCCTCATACGGACTAGCGGGGACGAGACCCAGTACTTC. Its translation is CASSLIRTSGDETQYF. The V call is TRBV5-1, the J call TRBJ2-5; 12 bases line up with TRBD2. Germline-derived CDR1 and CDR2 are SGHRS and YFSETQ. This CDR3 is 16 amino acids long. V lost 4 bases and J lost 5; bases outside the gene matches: 9.